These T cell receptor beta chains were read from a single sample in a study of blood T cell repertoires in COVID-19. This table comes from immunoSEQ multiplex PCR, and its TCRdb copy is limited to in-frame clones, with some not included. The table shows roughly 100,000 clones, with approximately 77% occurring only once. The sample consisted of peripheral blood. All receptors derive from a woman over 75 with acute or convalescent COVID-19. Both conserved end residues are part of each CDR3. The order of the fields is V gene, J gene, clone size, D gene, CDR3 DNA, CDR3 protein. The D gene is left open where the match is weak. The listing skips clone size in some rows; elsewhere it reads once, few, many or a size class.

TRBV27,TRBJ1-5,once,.,TGTGCCAGCAGCCGGCAGGGTTTTCAGCCCCAGCATTTT,CASSRQGFQPQHF
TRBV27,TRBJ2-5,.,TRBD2,TGTGCCAGCAGTGACTTAGCGGGAGTAGCGGAGACCCAGTACTTC,CASSDLAGVAETQYF
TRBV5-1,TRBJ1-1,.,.,TGCGCCAGCAGCGCGGACAGAGCGAACACTGAAGCTTTCTTT,CASSADRANTEAFF
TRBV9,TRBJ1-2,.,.,TGTGCCAGCAGCGTAGGACCGGGACATTCTAACTATGGCTACACCTTC,CASSVGPGHSNYGYTF
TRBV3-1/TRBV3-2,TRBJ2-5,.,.,TGTGCCAGCAGCCAAATGCTACAAGAGACCCAGTACTTC,CASSQMLQETQYF
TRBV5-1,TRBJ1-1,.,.,TGCGCCAGCAGCTTGCAGGACATGAACACTGAAGCTTTCTTT,CASSLQDMNTEAFF
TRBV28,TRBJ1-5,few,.,TGTGCCAGCAGTTTCACCGGGACTCAAGGGGTGATTAGCAATCAGCCCCAGCATTTT,CASSFTGTQGVISNQPQHF
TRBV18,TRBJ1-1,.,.,TGTGCCAGCTCACCCCAACAGGGAAGGAACACTGAAGCTTTCTTT,CASSPQQGRNTEAFF
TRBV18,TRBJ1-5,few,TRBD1,TGTGCCAGCTCGACAGGGGGCAATCAGCCCCAGCATTTT,CASSTGGNQPQHF
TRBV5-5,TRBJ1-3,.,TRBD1,TGTGCCAGCAGCGCCGGGACAGGGTACTCTGGAAACACCATATATTTT,CASSAGTGYSGNTIYF
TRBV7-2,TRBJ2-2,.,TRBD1,TGTGCCAGCAGCTTACAGGGGGCCGGGGAGCTGTTTTTT,CASSLQGAGELFF
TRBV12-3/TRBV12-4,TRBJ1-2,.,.,TGTGCCAGCAGTTATACAGGGAACTATGGCTACACCTTC,CASSYTGNYGYTF
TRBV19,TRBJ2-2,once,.,TGTGCCAGTAGATCGGTGGGGGAGCTGTTTTTT,CASRSVGELFF
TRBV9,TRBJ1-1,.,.,TGTGCCAGCAGCGCCCAGGGTGTGGGGACTGAAGCTTTCTTT,CASSAQGVGTEAFF
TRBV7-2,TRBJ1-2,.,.,TGTGCCAGCAGCTTTGGGGGGGCCTACACCTTC,CASSFGGAYTF
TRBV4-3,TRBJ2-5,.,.,TGCGCCAGCAGCCCTGGGCAGGCCCAAGAGACCCAGTACTTC,CASSPGQAQETQYF
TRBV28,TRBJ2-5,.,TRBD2,TGTGCCAGCCATAGCGGGAGTACCCAAGAGACCCAGTACTTC,CASHSGSTQETQYF
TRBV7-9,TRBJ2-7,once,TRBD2,TGTGCCAGCAGCTTATGGGAGGGGTACTACGAGCAGTACTTC,CASSLWEGYYEQYF
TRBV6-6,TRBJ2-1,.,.,TGTGCCAGCAGTTACGAGGACTACAATGAGCAGTTCTTC,CASSYEDYNEQFF
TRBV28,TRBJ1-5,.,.,TGTGCCAGCAGTTTAAGGGGCGGTAGCAATCAGCCCCAGCATTTT,CASSLRGGSNQPQHF
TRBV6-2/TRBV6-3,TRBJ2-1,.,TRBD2,TGTGCCAGCAGTTACTATAAAGCGGGAGGGCCAATAAATGAGCAGTTCTTC,CASSYYKAGGPINEQFF
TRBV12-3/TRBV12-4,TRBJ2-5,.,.,TGTGCCAGCCGAGACGGGGTGACCCAGTACTTC,CASRDGVTQYF
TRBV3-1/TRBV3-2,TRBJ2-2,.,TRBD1,TGTGCCAGCAGCCAGACAGGGGGTGACGGGGAGCTGTTTTTT,CASSQTGGDGELFF
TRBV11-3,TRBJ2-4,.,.,TGTGCCAGCAGCTTAGGACAATGGGACATTCAGTACTTC,CASSLGQWDIQYF
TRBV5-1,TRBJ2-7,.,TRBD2,TGCGCCAGCCGACTAGCGGGAGGGCCCTACGAGCAGTACTTC,CASRLAGGPYEQYF
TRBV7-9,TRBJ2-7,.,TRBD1,TGTGCCAGCAGCCAAAAAACGGGACAGGCAGACTACGAGCAGTACTTC,CASSQKTGQADYEQYF
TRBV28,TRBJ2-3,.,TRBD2,TGTGCCAGCAGTTGGCGGACTAGCGTTAGCACAGATACGCAGTATTTT,CASSWRTSVSTDTQYF
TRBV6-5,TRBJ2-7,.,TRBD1,TGTGCCAGCAGCCTACGGCCGGGACAGGGAATCGAGCAGTACTTC,CASSLRPGQGIEQYF
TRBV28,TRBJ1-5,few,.,TGTGCCACCGCGAGGGCGGACAGCAATCAGCCCCAGCATTTT,CATARADSNQPQHF
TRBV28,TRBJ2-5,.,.,TGTGCCAGCAGTTTAGGGCTCGGGGATAGGGAGACCCAGTACTTC,CASSLGLGDRETQYF
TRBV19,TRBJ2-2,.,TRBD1,TGTGCCAGTACCCCGGGACAGGGGGCAGGCGGGGAGCTGTTTTTT,CASTPGQGAGGELFF
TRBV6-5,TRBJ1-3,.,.,TGTGCCAGCAGTTACGGAGGGGAAGGAAACACCATATATTTT,CASSYGGEGNTIYF
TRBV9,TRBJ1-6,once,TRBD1,TGTGCCAGCAGCTCCTTAGGACAGGGTCAGGAACCCCTCCACTTT,CASSSLGQGQEPLHF
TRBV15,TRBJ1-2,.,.,TGTGCCACCAGCAGAGACAGGCCCTTCAGGGGCTACACCTTC,CATSRDRPFRGYTF
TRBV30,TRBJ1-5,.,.,TGTGCCTGGAGTCGTTCCCTCGGGGGGGAAAGCAATCAGCCCCAGCATTTT,CAWSRSLGGESNQPQHF
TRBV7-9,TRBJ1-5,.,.,TGTGCCAGCAGCTTAGCGCGGGGAGCTAATCAGCCCCAGCATTTT,CASSLARGANQPQHF
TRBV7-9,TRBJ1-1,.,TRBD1,TGTGCCAGCAGCTTACGGGGACAGGGGAACACTGAAGCTTTCTTT,CASSLRGQGNTEAFF
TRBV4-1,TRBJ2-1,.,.,TGCGCCAGCAGCCAAGCTGATCTCGGGGTGAGCTCCTACAATGAGCAGTTCTTC,CASSQADLGVSSYNEQFF
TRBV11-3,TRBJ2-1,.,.,TGTGCCAGCAGCTACCCCGGGGAGTACAATGAGCAGTTCTTC,CASSYPGEYNEQFF
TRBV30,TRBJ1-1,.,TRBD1,TGTGCCTGGAGTCCAGGGGGGTACACTGAAGCTTTCTTT,CAWSPGGYTEAFF